This note documents a single TCR beta chain sequence. Its antigen is not identified. Per CD8+ T cell subset, triplicate sorts of 300,000 cells each were done. CDR3 length equals 16 residues. The germline V gene encodes CDR1 PRHDT and CDR2 FYEKMQ (reference sequence). Each TRB cDNA library was prepared by 5' RACE (with UMI labels). From its re-call of the 5' RACE reads, TCRdb lists each CDR3 protein once, without DNA. The sample is made up of 100,000 to 150,000 distinct CDR3 sequences, and the top ten hold 0.29% of it. This specimen comes from a study of CXCR3-negative and CXCR3-positive naive CD8 T cells. Study-level results: Sequencing showed both naive subsets with comparably high diversity, and memory CD8+ cells much lower. Naive subsets displayed similar surface CD5, and TCR strength was inferred from TRB CDR3 properties.

The chain combines TRBV13 with TRBJ2-7; TCRdb returns TRBD1, unconfirmable since there is no DNA. Sequencing was carried out using naive CXCR3- CD8+ T cells from blood. The subset: CD45RO-CCR7+CD27+CD95- naive CD8+ T cells lacking CXCR3 (TNR3-). The source of this sequence is a human donor in good health. Some clones in this sample may be carry-over from other donors' samples. CDR3 loop: CASSTKNPGRNYEQYF. The variable domain in full, completed from reference TRBV13 and TRBJ2-7, reads AAGVIQSPRHLIKEKRETATLKCYPIPRHDTVYWYQQGPGQDPQFLISFYEKMQSDKGSIPDRFSAQQFSDYHSELNMSSLELGDSALYFCASSTKNPGRNYEQYFGPGTRLTVT.